The 25 T cell receptor beta chains below were found in one sample sequenced in a study of siplizumab effects on memory and regulatory T cells. This table comes from immunoSEQ multiplex PCR, and its TCRdb copy is limited to in-frame clones, with some not included. The table lists some 1,300 clones, roughly 74% of them singletons. Sequencing input: TEMRA CD8+ T cells sorted from blood. Subset defined: unstimulated CD8+ CD45RA+ effector memory T cells. These TCRs come from a human donor in good health.

The V and J genes are TRBV6-1 and TRBJ2-7, with 7 nucleotides matching TRBD1. Germline values: CDR1 MNHNS, CDR2 SASEGT. CDR3 length: 14 amino acids. With 7 bases clipped from V and 1 base from J, the junction kept 7 bases outside the gene matches. The CDR3, as DNA: TGTGCCAGCAAGTACCGACAGGGATCCTACGAGCAGTACTTC. It is translated as CASKYRQGSYEQYF.

Of note for this clone: The identical CDR3 is also encoded by other nucleotide sequences in the sample. The chain combines TRBV6-6 with TRBJ2-1; unclear D gene. V dropped 4 bases and J dropped 0 bases, with 4 bases sitting between them. Germline V lookup: CDR1 MNHNY, CDR2 SVGAGI (reference sequence). The CDR3 is 13 residues long. Here the CDR3 reads CASSSSSYNEQFF. The CDR3, as DNA: TGTGCCAGCAGTTCGAGCTCCTACAATGAGCAGTTCTTC.

V is TRBV4-3 and J is TRBJ1-1; 7 nucleotides agree with TRBD1. With 5 bases clipped from V and 8 bases from J, the junction kept 11 bases outside the gene matches. The CDR3 length is 14 residues. The germline CDR1 and CDR2 sequences are LGHNA and YSLEER. This CDR3 reads CASSALGGSPEAFF. The CDR3 DNA follows: TGCGCCAGCAGCGCCCTAGGGGGCTCACCCGAAGCTTTCTTT.

Only one count was recorded for this clone. The chain uses TRBV7-9 and TRBJ2-1, with 15 bases that match TRBD2. The V gene end was trimmed by 5 bases and the J gene end by 8 bases; junction bases not matched to a gene: 7. This CDR3 contains 16 residues. Per the germline V gene, CDR1 is SEHNR and CDR2 is FQNEAQ (reference sequence). In DNA, the CDR3 is TGTGCCAGCAGCCGATGGACTAGCGGGAGGGTAGATGAGCAGTTCTTC. It encodes CASSRWTSGRVDEQFF.

This clone was counted once. This chain links TRBV15 with TRBJ2-6; D gene uncertain. This CDR3 region has 11 residues. Germline values: CDR1 LNHNV, CDR2 YYDKDF (reference sequence). The ends were cut back, 0 bases at V and 12 bases at J, with 3 bases in the middle. The CDR3 nucleotides are TGTGCCACCAGCAGAGATAGCGTCCTGACTTTC. As protein: CATSRDSVLTF.

The genes are TRBV4-2 and TRBJ1-6; the D is unclear. CDR3 length: 17 amino acids. V lost 0 bases to trimming and J lost 3 bases, with 12 bases between them. The germline CDR1 and CDR2 sequences are LGHNA and YNFKEQ. The CDR3 region is CASSQDADGNYNSPLHF. The CDR3 DNA reads as TGTGCCAGCAGCCAAGACGCGGACGGGAACTATAATTCACCCCTCCACTTT.

This clone occurred once. V is TRBV11-3 and J is TRBJ1-4, with TRBD1 matching over 7 bases. V lost 6 bases and J lost 8; bases outside the gene matches: 3. CDR1 is SGHNT, CDR2 YENEEA, per germline. CDR3 size: 12 residues. CDR3 DNA: TGTGCCAGCAGAAAGACAGGGGAAAAACTGTTTTTT. This sequence encodes CASRKTGEKLFF.

The J gene is TRBJ2-3, the V gene TRBV5-1; 9 positions match TRBD2. The CDR3 has 17 residues. Germline V gene data show CDR1 as SGHRS and CDR2 as YFSETQ. The junction had 7 bases not matched to a gene; V was cut back by 0 bases and J by 2 bases. The CDR3, as DNA: TGCGCCAGCAGCTTGGATGGGCTAGCGGGACCCACAGATACGCAGTATTTT. Protein product: CASSLDGLAGPTDTQYF.

This clone showed up just once. The chain recombines TRBV9 with TRBJ2-7; 7 nucleotides agree with TRBD1. V trimming: 3 bases; J trimming: 5 bases; junction bases outside the gene matches: 8. The CDR3 is made up of 14 amino acids. CDR1 is SGDLS, CDR2 YYNGEE, per germline. Here the CDR3 reads CASSDEQGYHEQYF. The CDR3 region has the DNA TGTGCCAGCAGCGATGAACAGGGGTACCACGAGCAGTACTTC.

This clone showed up just a few times. This chain connects TRBV30 to TRBJ1-2, with D maybe TRBD1 (5 bases). Per germline, CDR1 GTSNPN and CDR2 SVGIG (reference sequence). The CDR3 has 14 residues. V lost 7 bases to trimming and J lost 4 bases, with 19 bases between them. This CDR3 is CASRIGEKVYGYTF. The CDR3 coding sequence is TGTGCCTCCCGAATAGGGGAGAAGGTCTATGGCTACACCTTC.

The V call is TRBV18, the J call TRBJ2-1, with 8 bases lining up with TRBD1. V trimming: 2 bases; J trimming: 8 bases; junction bases outside the gene matches: 5. Germline CDR1 KGHSH, CDR2 LQKENI. This CDR3 has 14 residues. In DNA form, the CDR3 reads TGTGCCAGCTCACCATCAGGGGGCTATGATGAGCAGTTCTTC. Protein product: CASSPSGGYDEQFF.

This chain connects TRBV9 to TRBJ2-3; 11 bases are shared with TRBD2. This CDR3 region has 19 residues. V trimming: 2 bases; J trimming: 3 bases; junction bases outside the gene matches: 14. From germline, CDR1 is SGDLS and CDR2 YYNGEE. CDR3: CASSVHLAGGLGGTDTQYF. CDR3 sequence (DNA): TGTGCCAGCAGCGTTCACCTAGCGGGAGGCCTAGGGGGGACAGATACGCAGTATTTT. The full variable domain, rest sourced from reference TRBV9 and TRBJ2-3, is DSGVTQTPKHLITATGQRVTLRCSPRSGDLSVYWYQQSLDQGLQFLIQYYNGEERAKGNILERFSAQQFPDLHSELNLSSLELGDSALYFCASSVHLAGGLGGTDTQYFGPGTRLTVL.

This clone has a handful of counts. This rearrangement joins TRBV25-1 to TRBJ2-1, with 7 bases that match TRBD2. The CDR3 has 14 residues. Germline CDR1 and CDR2: MGHDK and SYGVNS. The J segment lost 5 bases and the V segment lost 8 bases, leaving 9 bases of the junction unmatched. For the CDR3, the DNA is TGTGCCAGCCTCAGCCGGGACTATCACAATGAGCAGTTCTTC. This codes for CASLSRDYHNEQFF.

This clone was observed once. The V call is TRBV6-4, the J call TRBJ1-2; D call uncertain. From germline, CDR1 is MRHNA and CDR2 SNTAGT. This CDR3 region has 16 residues. Deletions cut 5 bases from V and 4 bases from J, with 20 bases between. CDR3: CASSNAPHGKTYGYTF. CDR3 DNA: TGTGCCAGCAGTAATGCCCCACACGGAAAGACCTATGGCTACACCTTC.

The gene calls are TRBV11-2 and TRBJ2-7; D is ambiguous. The CDR3 is made up of 13 amino acids. The germline V gene encodes CDR1 SGHAT and CDR2 FQNNGV. Deletions cut 5 bases from V and 0 bases from J, with 8 bases between. The CDR3 region is CASSPGHSYEQYF. The CDR3 nucleotides read TGTGCCAGCAGCCCGGGTCACTCCTACGAGCAGTACTTC.

In its sample, this clone was seen once. The chain combines TRBV7-9 with TRBJ1-1; possibly TRBD1 for D (5 bases). V dropped 5 bases and J dropped 3 bases, with 13 bases sitting between them. CDR1 is SEHNR, CDR2 FQNEAQ, per germline (reference sequence). CDR3 length: 14 residues. CDR3 sequence (DNA): TGTGCCAGCAGCCCAGAAGCAGGGTACACTGAAGCTTTCTTT. Its protein is CASSPEAGYTEAFF.

The chain is built from TRBV27 and TRBJ1-5, with D tentatively TRBD1 (6 bases). Trimming cost V 4 bases and J 3 bases, with 13 bases left between them. Germline lookup yields CDR1 MNHEY and CDR2 SMNVEV (reference sequence). There are 15 residues in the CDR3. The CDR3 DNA reads TGTGCCAGCAGTTCAGGGGCGCTGAACAATCAGCCCCAGCATTTT. Translated: CASSSGALNNQPQHF.

The chain couples TRBV18 to TRBJ2-7; TRBD2 agrees at 11 bases. Germline loops: CDR1 KGHSH, CDR2 LQKENI. The CDR3 totals 15 residues. V gave up 3 bases and J gave up 4 bases; unmatched junction bases: 5. The CDR3 DNA is TGTGCCAGCTCACCCTATCCTAGCGGGAGGTACGAGCAGTACTTC. This codes for CASSPYPSGRYEQYF.

The chain employs TRBV6-1 and TRBJ2-7; 11 nucleotides line up with TRBD2. Trimming took 10 bases from V and 6 from J; bases not matched to a gene: 5. Looked up from germline, CDR1 is MNHNS and CDR2 is SASEGT. The CDR3 covers 12 residues. The CDR3 is CATRLAGSEQYF. DNA for the CDR3: TGTGCCACCCGACTAGCGGGAAGCGAGCAGTACTTC.

Concerning this clone: This same CDR3 is encoded by further DNA sequences in the sample. V gene TRBV4-1 combines with J gene TRBJ2-7; D may correspond to TRBD1 or TRBD2 (5 bases each). Trimming stripped 2 bases from V and 2 bases from J, with 10 bases between. CDR3 length: 14 residues. In germline, CDR1 is MGHRA, CDR2 YSYEKL. The CDR3 loop reads CASSQRQGPYEQYF. CDR3 bases: TGCGCCAGCAGCCAAAGGCAGGGACCCTACGAGCAGTACTTC.

This clone turned up a few times. This chain connects TRBV4-1 to TRBJ1-1, with a possible D match to TRBD1 (5 bases). With 0 bases removed from V and 8 bases from J, the gap between germline ends came to 13 bases. The V gene's germline CDR1 is MGHRA and CDR2 YSYEKL. The CDR3 length is 14 residues. The CDR3 reads CASSQDEGRGEAFF. The DNA for the CDR3 is TGCGCCAGCAGCCAAGATGAGGGACGGGGGGAAGCTTTCTTT.

This clone is hyperexpanded within its sample. One junction end disagrees with the germline gene, perhaps due to a read error. The chain is built from TRBV7-7 and TRBJ2-1, with 7 nucleotides matching TRBD2. Germline CDR1 SSHAT, CDR2 FNYEAQ (reference sequence). This CDR3 spans 14 amino acids. The chain's CDR3 is CASSPLGREGEQFF. The DNA for the CDR3 is TGTGCTAGCAGTCCGCTGGGGAGGGAGGGTGAGCAGTTCTTC.

The V and J genes are TRBV4-2 and TRBJ2-5; 7 nucleotides match TRBD2. Gene TRBJ2-7 matches the end of the DNA better, so the J call may be wrong. There are 16 residues in the CDR3. In germline, CDR1 is LGHNA, CDR2 YNFKEQ. CDR3 sequence: CASSQDPGLAEYEQYF. Written as DNA, the CDR3 is TGTGCCAGCAGCCAAGATCCGGGGCTAGCGGAATACGAGCAGTACTTC.

The J gene is TRBJ2-1, the V gene TRBV9, with 8 bases aligning to TRBD1. The CDR3 totals 16 residues. Germline CDR1 is SGDLS and CDR2 is YYNGEE. The V and J ends lost 0 bases and 3 bases, in that order; junction bases with no gene match: 5. CDR3 DNA: TGTGCCAGCAGCGTAGCCAGACAGGGGTTCTACAATGAGCAGTTCTTC. Translation: CASSVARQGFYNEQFF.

The table lists this clone with a few counts. The V gene is TRBV28, the J gene TRBJ2-3; 14 bases match TRBD2. Trimming at V came to 4 bases and at J to 3 bases, leaving 3 bases not matched to a gene. CDR3 length: 16 residues. CDR1 is MDHEN, CDR2 SYDVKM, per germline. DNA for the CDR3: TGTGCCAGCAGTTCAAGACTAGCGGGAGGGACAGATACGCAGTATTTT. This codes for CASSSRLAGGTDTQYF.